This T cell receptor beta chain was identified during a study of blood T cell repertoires in COVID-19. Whole-study context: In each case, the material was cDNA or gDNA derived from T cells, B-cell-depleted T cells, or PBMCs.

V shed 6 bases, J shed 5 bases, and the junction held 4 bases outside the gene matches. In germline, CDR1 is MNHEY, CDR2 SVGAGI. The CDR3 extends over 13 amino acids. The table came from immunoSEQ multiplex PCR; TCRdb's copy has only in-frame clones and leaves some out. The sample consists of some 230,000 clones, 65% to 90% of them appearing once. The V call is TRBV6-5, the J call TRBJ2-3; 8 bases map to TRBD1. The specimen sequenced was peripheral blood. The source is a woman between 50 and 59 years old with acute or convalescent COVID-19. This chain's CDR3 is CASSVTGEDTQYF. Here the CDR3 DNA reads TGTGCCAGCAGCGTGACAGGGGAAGATACGCAGTATTTT.